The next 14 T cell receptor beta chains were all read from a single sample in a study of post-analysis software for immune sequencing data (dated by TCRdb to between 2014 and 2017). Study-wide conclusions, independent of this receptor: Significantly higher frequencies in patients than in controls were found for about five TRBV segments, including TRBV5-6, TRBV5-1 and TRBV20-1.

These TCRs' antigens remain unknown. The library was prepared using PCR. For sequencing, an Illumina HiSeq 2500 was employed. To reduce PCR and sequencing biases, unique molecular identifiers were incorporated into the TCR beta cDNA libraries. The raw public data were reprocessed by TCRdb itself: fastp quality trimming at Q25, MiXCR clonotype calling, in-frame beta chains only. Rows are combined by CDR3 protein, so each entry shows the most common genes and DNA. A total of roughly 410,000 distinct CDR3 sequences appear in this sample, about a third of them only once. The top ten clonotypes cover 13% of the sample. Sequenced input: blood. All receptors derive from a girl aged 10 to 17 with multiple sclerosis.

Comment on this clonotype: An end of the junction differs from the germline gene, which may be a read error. This CDR3 reads CNASGDRGNYGYTF. The CDR3 coding sequence is TGCAATGCTAGCGGGGACAGGGGGAACTATGGCTACACCTTC. The chain is built from TRBV20-1 and TRBJ1-2; 11 bases are a match to TRBD1. Germline V gene lookup returns CDR1 DFQATT and CDR2 SNEGSKA (reference sequence). The CDR3 consists of 14 residues.

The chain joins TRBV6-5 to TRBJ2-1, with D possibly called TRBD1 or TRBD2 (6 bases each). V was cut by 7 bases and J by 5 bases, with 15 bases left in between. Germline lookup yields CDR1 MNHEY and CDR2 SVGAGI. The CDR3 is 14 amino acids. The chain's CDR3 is CASIKDRGDNEQFF. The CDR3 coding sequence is TGTGCCAGCATAAAGGATAGGGGGGACAATGAGCAGTTCTTC.

The CDR3 loop reads CASSEPSSGANVLTF. The DNA for the CDR3 is TGTGCCAGCAGTGAACCGAGCTCTGGGGCCAACGTCCTGACTTTC. The V gene is TRBV2, the J gene TRBJ2-6; unclear D gene. The CDR3 is made up of 15 amino acids. Trimming took 2 bases from V and 0 from J, leaving 5 bases between them. Germline V gene data show CDR1 as SNHLY and CDR2 as FYNNEI.

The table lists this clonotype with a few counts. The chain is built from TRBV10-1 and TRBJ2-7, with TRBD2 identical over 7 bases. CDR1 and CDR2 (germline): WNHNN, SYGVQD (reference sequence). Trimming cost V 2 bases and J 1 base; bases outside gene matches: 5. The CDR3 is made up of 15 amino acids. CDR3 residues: CASSEGYGRSYEQYF. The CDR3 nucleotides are TGCGCCAGCAGTGAGGGGTACGGGAGGTCCTACGAGCAGTACTTC.

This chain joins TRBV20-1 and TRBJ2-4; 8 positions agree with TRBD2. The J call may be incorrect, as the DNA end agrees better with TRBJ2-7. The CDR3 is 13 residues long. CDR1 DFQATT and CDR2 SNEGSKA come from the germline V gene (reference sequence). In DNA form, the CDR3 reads TGCAGTGCTGGGGCTAGCGGGTGGTACGAGCAGTACTTC. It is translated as CSAGASGWYEQYF.

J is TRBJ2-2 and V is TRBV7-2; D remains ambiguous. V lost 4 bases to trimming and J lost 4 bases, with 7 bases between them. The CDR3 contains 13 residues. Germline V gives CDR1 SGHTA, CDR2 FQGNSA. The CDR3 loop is CASSSIGTGELFF. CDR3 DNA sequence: TGTGCCAGCAGCTCCATTGGCACCGGGGAGCTGTTTTTT.

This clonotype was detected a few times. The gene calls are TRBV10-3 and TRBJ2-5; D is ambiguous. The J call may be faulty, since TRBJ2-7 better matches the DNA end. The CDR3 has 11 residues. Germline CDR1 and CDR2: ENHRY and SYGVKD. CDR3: CAISSQNEQYF. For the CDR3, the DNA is TGTGCCATCAGCTCCCAAAACGAGCAGTACTTC.

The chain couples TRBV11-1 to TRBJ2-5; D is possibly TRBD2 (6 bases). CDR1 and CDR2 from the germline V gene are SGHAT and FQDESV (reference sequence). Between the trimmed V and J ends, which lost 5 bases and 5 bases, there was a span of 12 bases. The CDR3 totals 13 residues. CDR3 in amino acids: CASSLLAWETQYF. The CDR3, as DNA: TGTGCCAGCAGCCTACTAGCATGGGAGACCCAGTACTTC.

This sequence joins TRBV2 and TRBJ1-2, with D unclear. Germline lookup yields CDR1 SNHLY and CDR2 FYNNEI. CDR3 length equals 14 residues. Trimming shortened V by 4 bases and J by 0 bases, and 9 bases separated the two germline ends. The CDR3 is CASSVLLANYGYTF. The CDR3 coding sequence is TGTGCCAGCAGTGTCCTGTTAGCTAACTATGGCTACACCTTC.

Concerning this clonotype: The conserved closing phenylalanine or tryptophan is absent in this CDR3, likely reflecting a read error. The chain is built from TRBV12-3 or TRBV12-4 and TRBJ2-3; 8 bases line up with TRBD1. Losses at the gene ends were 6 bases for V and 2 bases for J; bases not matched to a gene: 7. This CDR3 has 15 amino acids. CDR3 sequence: CASRPGDRTTDTQYS. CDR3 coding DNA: TGTGCCAGCAGGCCCGGGGACAGGACCACAGATACGCAGTATTCT.

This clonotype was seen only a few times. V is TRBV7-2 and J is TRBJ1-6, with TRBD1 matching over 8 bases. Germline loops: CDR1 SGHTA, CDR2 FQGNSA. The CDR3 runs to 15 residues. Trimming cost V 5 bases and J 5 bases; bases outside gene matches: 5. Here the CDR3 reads CASSQRTGHNSPLHF. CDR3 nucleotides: TGTGCCAGCAGCCAAAGGACAGGGCATAATTCACCCCTCCACTTT.

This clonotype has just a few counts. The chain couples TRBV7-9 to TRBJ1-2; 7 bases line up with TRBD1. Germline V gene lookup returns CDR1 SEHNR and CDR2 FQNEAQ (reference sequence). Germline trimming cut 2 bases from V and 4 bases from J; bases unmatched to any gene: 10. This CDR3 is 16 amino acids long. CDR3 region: CASSLLWGQLFYGYTF. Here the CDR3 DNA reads TGTGCCAGCAGCTTATTATGGGGACAGCTCTTCTATGGCTACACCTTC.

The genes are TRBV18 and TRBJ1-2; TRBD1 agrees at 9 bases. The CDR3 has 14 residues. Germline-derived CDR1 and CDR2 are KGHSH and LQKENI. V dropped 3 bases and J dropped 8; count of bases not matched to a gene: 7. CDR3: CASSPTGGTSGYTF. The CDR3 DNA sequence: TGTGCCAGCTCACCCACAGGGGGCACAAGCGGCTACACCTTC.

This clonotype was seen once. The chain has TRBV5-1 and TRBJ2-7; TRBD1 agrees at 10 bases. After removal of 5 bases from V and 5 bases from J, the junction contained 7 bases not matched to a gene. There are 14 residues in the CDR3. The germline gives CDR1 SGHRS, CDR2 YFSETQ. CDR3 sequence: CASRPGTGDDEQYF. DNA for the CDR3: TGCGCCAGCAGGCCCGGGACAGGGGATGACGAGCAGTACTTC. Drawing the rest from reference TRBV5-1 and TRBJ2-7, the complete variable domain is KAGVTQTPRYLIKTRGQQVTLSCSPISGHRSVSWYQQTPGQGLQFLFEYFSETQRNKGNFPGRFSGRQFSNSRSEMNVSTLELGDSALYLCASRPGTGDDEQYFGPGTRLTVT.